These T cell receptor beta chains were read from a single sample in a study of cytomegalovirus exposure and HLA in healthy donors. Libraries were prepared by immunoSEQ multiplex PCR; TCRdb keeps only in-frame clonotypes and omits some of them. The sample has a few hundred thousand clones, 90% seen once; the top ten hold approximately 3%. Sequences were obtained from PBMCs. These receptors all stem from a woman younger than 45 in good health and CMV-seronegative. The CDR3 runs from the conserved cysteine through the conserved F or W. D genes are given only for firm matches. Size is omitted from some rows. Given values are once, few, many or a class for expanded clones.

V gene	D gene	clone size	J gene	CDR3 DNA	CDR3 protein
TRBV7-2	.	.	TRBJ2-3	TGTGCCAGCAGCTCCCTAGGAGGTACGCAGTATTTT	CASSSLGGTQYF
TRBV4-1	TRBD2	.	TRBJ2-7	TGCGCCAGCAGCCATCCGGGACTAGCGGGAGCCACCTACGAGCAGTACTTC	CASSHPGLAGATYEQYF
TRBV19	TRBD1	.	TRBJ2-7	TGTGCCAGTAGTATAGATCAAGGGGGCAACTACGAGCAGTACTTC	CASSIDQGGNYEQYF
TRBV27	.	.	TRBJ1-1	TGTGCCAGCAGTTTAGGGGGGGTGGGGAACACTGAAGCTTTCTTT	CASSLGGVGNTEAFF
TRBV29-1	.	.	TRBJ2-1	TGCAGCGTTGAGACGACAGGTATGGAGCAGTTCTTC	CSVETTGMEQFF
TRBV18	TRBD1	.	TRBJ2-7	TGTGCCAGCTCACCATCGACAGGGTTAGACGAGCAGTACTTC	CASSPSTGLDEQYF
TRBV5-8	.	.	TRBJ2-1	TGTGCCAGCAGCTGGGATGGAGGGACCATTTACAATGAGCAGTTCTTC	CASSWDGGTIYNEQFF
TRBV7-2	TRBD1	.	TRBJ1-5	TGTGCCAGCAGCTCCGAAACAGGGGGCAGGCAGCCCCAGCATTTT	CASSSETGGRQPQHF
TRBV9	TRBD1	.	TRBJ2-2	TGTGCCAGCAGCGTTTTGACAGGGCCGGCCGGGGAGCTGTTTTTT	CASSVLTGPAGELFF
TRBV10-3	.	once	TRBJ2-7	TGTGCCATCAGTGCGACGACCGGGACGAGCTCCTACGAGCAGTACTTC	CAISATTGTSSYEQYF
TRBV5-1	TRBD2	.	TRBJ2-3	TGCGCCAGCAGCTTGGATCGGGGAGGGACAGATACGCAGTATTTT	CASSLDRGGTDTQYF